These 10 T cell receptor beta chains were all obtained from the same sample, sequenced in a study of blood T cell repertoires in COVID-19. TCRdb's copy holds only in-frame clones and misses some; the assay was immunoSEQ multiplex PCR. Seen here are about 170,000 clones, 92% observed once, and the top ten hold 4.8%. The specimen was peripheral blood. These receptors all stem from a young man with COVID-19, enrolled during active disease.

The rearrangement uses TRBV4-2 and TRBJ2-5, with D unresolved. Germline V lookup: CDR1 LGHNA, CDR2 YNFKEQ. The V gene lost 1 base and the J gene lost 0 bases, with 12 bases spanning the gap. This CDR3 is 16 amino acids long. CDR3 in DNA: TGTGCCAGCAGCCAAGGCGGTCATTCGTACCAAGAGACCCAGTACTTC. It encodes CASSQGGHSYQETQYF.

V and J are TRBV27 and TRBJ1-2, with TRBD1 matching over 8 bases. V was clipped by 4 bases and J by 5 bases; unmatched bases: 6. In germline, CDR1 is MNHEY, CDR2 SMNVEV (reference sequence). The CDR3 totals 14 residues. The CDR3 loop reads CASSWDRRAYGYTF. Written as DNA, the CDR3 is TGTGCCAGCAGTTGGGACAGGAGGGCTTATGGCTACACCTTC.

The chain recombines TRBV6-6 with TRBJ2-1; TRBD1 might be the D (6 bases). V shed 5 bases and J shed 1 base, with 12 bases lying between them. This CDR3 comprises 15 residues. From germline, CDR1 is MNHNY and CDR2 SVGAGI (reference sequence). CDR3 DNA: TGTGCCAGCAGTAACAGGGAAAGGTCCTACAATGAGCAGTTCTTC. It encodes CASSNRERSYNEQFF.

The V gene is TRBV24-1, the J gene TRBJ2-7; D is undetermined. This CDR3 is built from 12 residues. The germline V gene encodes CDR1 KGHDR and CDR2 SFDVKD. V was shortened by 7 bases and J by 0 bases, with 6 bases between the two germline ends. The CDR3 sequence: CATSLSSYEQYF. In DNA, the CDR3 is TGTGCCACCAGCCTTTCCTCCTACGAGCAGTACTTC.

CDR3 region: CAWSLGQGFNQPQHF. CDR3 bases: TGTGCCTGGAGCCTGGGACAGGGGTTCAATCAGCCCCAGCATTTT. The chain links TRBV30 to TRBJ1-5, with 10 bases identical to TRBD1. V lost 3 bases, J lost 3 bases, and 5 bases stayed unmatched. The CDR3 spans 15 residues. The V gene's germline CDR1 is GTSNPN and CDR2 SVGIG (reference sequence).

The V gene is TRBV10-3, the J gene TRBJ1-2; TRBD1 aligns across 8 bases. There are 17 residues in the CDR3. Germline V gene data show CDR1 as ENHRY and CDR2 as SYGVKD. The V segment lost 2 bases and the J segment 4 bases; nucleotides outside the gene matches: 12. CDR3 amino acids: CAISELDRANRPYGYTF. The CDR3 coding sequence is TGTGCCATCAGTGAGCTGGACAGGGCTAACCGGCCCTATGGCTACACCTTC.

The V call is TRBV27, the J call TRBJ2-2; no definite D call. The CDR3 is 12 amino acids. Trimming shortened V by 10 bases and J by 6 bases, and 12 bases separated the two germline ends. The germline CDR1 and CDR2 sequences are MNHEY and SMNVEV (reference sequence). The CDR3 DNA follows: TGTGCCACATCTATGGGCCCCGGGGAGCTGTTTTTT. Its protein is CATSMGPGELFF.

Concerning this clone: At one end, the junction sequence differs from germline, possibly due to a read error. This chain joins TRBV12-3 or TRBV12-4 and TRBJ1-2; maybe TRBD1 (6 bases). The CDR3 spans 11 residues. The CDR3, as DNA: TGTGCCAGCAGTTTAGCCGGGACACAGCGCTTC. It specifies CASSLAGTQRF.

The J gene is TRBJ1-1, the V gene TRBV28; D is ambiguous. Per germline, CDR1 MDHEN and CDR2 SYDVKM. V lost 3 bases and J 3 bases, leaving 17 bases between the germline ends. CDR3 length: 16 amino acids. CDR3 residues: CASSLPTRTGDTEAFF. CDR3 in DNA: TGTGCCAGCAGTTTGCCCACCCGGACCGGGGACACTGAAGCTTTCTTT.

V usage is TRBV27 and J usage is TRBJ2-3; D remains unclear. CDR1 MNHEY and CDR2 SMNVEV come from the germline V gene (reference sequence). CDR3 length equals 15 residues. V lost 2 bases and J 1 base, leaving 10 bases between the germline ends. The CDR3 nucleotides are TGTGCCAGCAGTTTACAGTCCCATCGCACAGATACGCAGTATTTT. Translation gives CASSLQSHRTDTQYF.